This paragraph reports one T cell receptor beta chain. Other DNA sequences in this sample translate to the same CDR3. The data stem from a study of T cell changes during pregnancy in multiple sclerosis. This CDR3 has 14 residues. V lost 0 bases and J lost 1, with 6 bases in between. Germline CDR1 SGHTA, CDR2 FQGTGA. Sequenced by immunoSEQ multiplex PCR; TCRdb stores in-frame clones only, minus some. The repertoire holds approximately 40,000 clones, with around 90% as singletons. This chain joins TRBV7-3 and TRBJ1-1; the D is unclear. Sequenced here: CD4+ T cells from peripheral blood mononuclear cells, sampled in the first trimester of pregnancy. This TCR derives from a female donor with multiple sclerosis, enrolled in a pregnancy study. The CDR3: CASSLTPGNTEAFF. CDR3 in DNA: TGTGCCAGCAGCTTAACGCCCGGGAACACTGAAGCTTTCTTT.